Listed below are T cell receptor beta chains from one sample, sequenced in a study of identical twins. TCRdb ran MiXCR on the 5' RACE reads and lists one entry per CDR3 protein. This sample carries about 720,000 distinct CDR3 sequences, 8.5% to 9% of them seen once, and the ten largest clones take approximately 0.96%. The same sample was also studied in work on yellow fever vaccine responses in identical twins.

The sequencing input was PBMCs. The source of these receptors is a woman in her late teens or twenties in good health. CDR3s include the opening cysteine and the closing phenylalanine or tryptophan. D genes are given only for firm matches. The listing skips clone size in some rows; elsewhere it reads once, few, many or a size class.

V	D	J	size	DNA	CDR3
TRBV15	TRBD1	TRBJ2-7	few	TGTGCCACCAGCACTTGGACAGGGGACTACGAGCAGTACTTC	CATSTWTGDYEQYF
TRBV2	NA	TRBJ2-7	few	TGTGCCAGCATCACCGGGACTGGGTACGAGCAGTACTTC	CASITGTGYEQYF
TRBV12-3/TRBV12-4	TRBD1	TRBJ2-3	many	TGTGCCAGCAGTTCCAGCAGGGGGCCCACAGATACGCAGTATTTT	CASSSSRGPTDTQYF
TRBV29-1	TRBD1	TRBJ2-7	many	TGCAGCGTTGAATCTTGGACAGGGGAGACCTACGAGCAGTACTTC	CSVESWTGETYEQYF
TRBV6-2/TRBV6-3	TRBD2	TRBJ2-1	NA	TGTGCCAGCAGGTACGACTGGCAGACTAGCGGGTACAATGAGCAGTTCTTC	CASRYDWQTSGYNEQFF
TRBV5-1	NA	TRBJ2-2	few	NA	CASSSDRAGTGELFFF
TRBV14	TRBD2	TRBJ2-2	NA	TGTGCCAGCAGCCCCCAAGTCAGCGGGAGCCGGGGGACCGGGGAGCTGTTTTTT	CASSPQVSGSRGTGELFF
TRBV29-1	TRBD2	TRBJ2-1	many	TGCAGCGTTGAGGGACTAGCGGAGACGAGCTCCTACAATGAGCAGTTCTTC	CSVEGLAETSSYNEQFF
TRBV7-6	TRBD2	TRBJ2-1	NA	TGTGCCAGCAGTCCCGGGAGGGGCAATGAGCAGTTCTTC	CASSPGRGNEQFF
TRBV2	TRBD1	TRBJ2-1	many	TGTGCCAGCACCATCCCCCGGGACAGTATCCACCATGGGCAGTTCTTC	CASTIPRDSIHHGQFF
TRBV5-1	NA	TRBJ2-5	few	TGCGCCAGCAGCTTAGGCGTCCGTGACCAGTACTTC	CASSLGVRDQYF
TRBV28	NA	TRBJ1-3	few	TGTGCCAGCGTAAGAAACACCATATATTTT	CASVRNTIYF
TRBV20-1	TRBD1	TRBJ2-2	NA	TGCAGTGCCCCAGCGGGACAGGGTTACACCGGGGAGCTGTTTTTT	CSAPAGQGYTGELFF
TRBV7-8	NA	TRBJ1-6	NA	TGTGCCAGCAGCTTAGAAGTGGCAGTTTCAAATTCACCCCTCCACTTT	CASSLEVAVSNSPLHF
TRBV5-4	TRBD1	TRBJ2-5	NA	TGTGCCAGCAGCCAGGGGGCGAGGGGCGAGACCCAGTACTTC	CASSQGARGETQYF
TRBV20-1	NA	TRBJ1-1	many	TGCAGTGCTAGGCATCCGGGGGCGGAAACTGAAGCTTTCTTT	CSARHPGAETEAFF
TRBV19	TRBD1	TRBJ2-1	NA	TGTGCCAGTAGTATCGGTGGGACAGGGGGCCTCCGCTACAATGAGCAGTTCTTC	CASSIGGTGGLRYNEQFF
TRBV12-3/TRBV12-4	NA	TRBJ2-2	few	TGTGCCAGCAGACCAGGCGTGGGCACCGGGGAGCTGTTTTTT	CASRPGVGTGELFF
TRBV7-3	TRBD1	TRBJ1-1	NA	TGTGCCAGCAGCTCGACAGGGGTTACTGAAGCTTTCTTT	CASSSTGVTEAFF
TRBV12-3/TRBV12-4	TRBD1	TRBJ1-6	NA	TGTGCCAGCACCCTACAGGGGGCAGGCTCACCCCTCCACTTT	CASTLQGAGSPLHF
TRBV28	NA	TRBJ1-1	few	TGTGCCAGCATACCTACTGGTCTGCAGGGTAAGACTGAAGCTTTCTTT	CASIPTGLQGKTEAFF
TRBV4-1	TRBD1	TRBJ1-2	NA	TGCGCCAGCAGCCAAGAGGGAGGGGGCCCATCCTATGGCTACACCTTC	CASSQEGGGPSYGYTF
TRBV7-9	NA	TRBJ2-7	many	TGTGCCAGCAGCTCACCACCGTCGACCTACGAGCAGTACTTC	CASSSPPSTYEQYF
TRBV12-5	TRBD1	TRBJ2-1	few	TGTGCTAGTGGTTTGGTGCCCCCTCCGACAGGGAATTGGGATGAGCAGTTCTTC	CASGLVPPPTGNWDEQFF
TRBV3-1	TRBD1	TRBJ2-7	NA	TGTGCCAGCAGCCAAACACAGACTCGGAAGACAGGGGGCGCTTACGAGCAGTACTTC	CASSQTQTRKTGGAYEQYF
TRBV20-1	NA	TRBJ1-2	few	TGCAGTGCTAGAGTAGGGGGGGGAAACTATGGCTACACCTTC	CSARVGGGNYGYTF
TRBV12-3/TRBV12-4	NA	TRBJ1-1	NA	TGTGCCAGCACCCCCCCCTTGGACACTGAAGCTTTCTTT	CASTPPLDTEAFF
TRBV11-1	TRBD1	TRBJ2-3	few	TGTGCCAGCAGCTTCCCGGACAGGGGGCGAGGCCAGCTCACAGATACGCAGTATTTT	CASSFPDRGRGQLTDTQYF
TRBV29-1	TRBD1	TRBJ1-5	few	TGCAGCGTTAGGACAGGCGGCGGTCAGCCCCAGCATTTT	CSVRTGGGQPQHF
TRBV7-2	NA	TRBJ2-4	many	TGTGCCAGCAGCTTCCCTGAACAGAGATCCAAAAACATTCAGTACTTC	CASSFPEQRSKNIQYF
TRBV4-2	NA	TRBJ2-5	many	TGTGCCAGCAGCCCCGACCTGTTGCCGTTTAGGGATGGAGAGACCCAGTACTTC	CASSPDLLPFRDGETQYF
TRBV7-8	NA	TRBJ1-1	many	TGTGCCAGCAGCACCCCGCGGGCAGGGGTAGACACTGAAGCTTTCTTT	CASSTPRAGVDTEAFF
TRBV29-1	TRBD2	TRBJ2-1	NA	TGCAGCGTTGACCTAGCGGGAGGGCCGTTTGAGCAGTTCTTC	CSVDLAGGPFEQFF
TRBV5-1	TRBD1	TRBJ2-5	few	TGCGCCAGCAGCACGACGACAGGGCCAGAGACCCAGTACTTC	CASSTTTGPETQYF
TRBV14	NA	TRBJ2-5	NA	TGTGCCAGCAGCCAAGATTACGGGTACCAAGAGACCCAGTACTTC	CASSQDYGYQETQYF
TRBV4-2	NA	TRBJ2-1	NA	TGTGCCAGCAGCCAAGATCAGCGGCAACTAGGTTTTAATGAGCAGTTCTTC	CASSQDQRQLGFNEQFF
TRBV2	TRBD2	TRBJ2-1	few	TGTGCCAGCATAGGGGGCGGAGCGGGGGGGCGTAACCCCTACAATGAGCAGTTCTTC	CASIGGGAGGRNPYNEQFF
TRBV7-2	NA	TRBJ2-7	many	TGTGCCAGCAGCTTTGGGCCCGAGCCCTACGAGCAGTACTTC	CASSFGPEPYEQYF
TRBV7-2	NA	TRBJ2-3	many	TGTGCCAGCAGCTTGTGGCAGGGCCAGACAGATACGCAGTATTTT	CASSLWQGQTDTQYF
TRBV10-3	NA	TRBJ1-3	NA	TGTGCCATCAGTGAAGCCGGGGTCGGAAACACCATATATTTT	CAISEAGVGNTIYF
TRBV28	TRBD2	TRBJ2-1	NA	TGTGCCAGCAGTCCCTGGGCGGCGGGAGGTCGGTATGAGCAGTTCTTC	CASSPWAAGGRYEQFF
TRBV5-6	NA	TRBJ2-1	many	TGTGCCAGCAGCTCTAACTACAATGAGCAGTTCTTC	CASSSNYNEQFF
TRBV7-3	TRBD1	TRBJ2-2	many	TGTGCCAGCAGCTTAGTCCCTTGGCAGGGGGCGGCGGGGGAGCTGTTTTTT	CASSLVPWQGAAGELFF
TRBV5-1	TRBD1	TRBJ2-2	many	TGCGCCAGCAGCTTGACAGGGGGCACCGGGGAGCTGTTTTTT	CASSLTGGTGELFF
TRBV12-3/TRBV12-4	NA	TRBJ1-2	many	TGTGCCAGCAGTCCCCGACAAGGTCCCGACGGCTACACCTTC	CASSPRQGPDGYTF
TRBV12-3/TRBV12-4	TRBD2	TRBJ2-3	few	TGTGCCAGCAGAATGCCCCTAGCGGGAGCCACAGATACGCAGTATTTT	CASRMPLAGATDTQYF
TRBV7-9	NA	TRBJ2-1	NA	TGTGCCAGCAGCTATGGCTCAGGCTACAATGAGCAGTTCTTC	CASSYGSGYNEQFF
TRBV3-1	TRBD1	TRBJ2-3	many	TGTGCCAGCAGCCGCGGACAGGACGCAGCAGATACGCAGTATTTT	CASSRGQDAADTQYF
TRBV25-1	NA	TRBJ2-7	many	TGTGCCAGCAGTGAAGGGACGGGTTCCTACGAGCAGTACTTC	CASSEGTGSYEQYF
TRBV11-1	NA	TRBJ2-2	few	TGTGCCAGCAGCGCCCTACCACAGGGAGCCACGAACACCGGGGAGCTGTTTTTT	CASSALPQGATNTGELFF
TRBV5-1	TRBD1	TRBJ2-7	few	TGCGCCAGCAGCACCCGACAGGGGAACTACGAGCAGTACTTC	CASSTRQGNYEQYF
TRBV4-2	NA	TRBJ2-7	few	TGTGCCAGCAGCCCCACGGTAAGCGTTTGGGGAGTCAACTCCTACGAGCAGTACTTC	CASSPTVSVWGVNSYEQYF